These 15 T cell receptor beta chains came from one sample sequenced in a study of T cell responses to AZD1222 COVID-19 vaccine. Profiled with immunoSEQ multiplex PCR; TCRdb holds only in-frame clones, not every one. The table has approximately 210,000 clones, about 89% seen once. Here the sequenced sample was peripheral blood, taken 28 days after the second AZD1222 dose. The receptor set was obtained from an adult who received the AZD1222 COVID-19 vaccine.

The chain links TRBV6-5 to TRBJ1-2; the D gene is possibly TRBD1 (6 bases). V gave up 5 bases and J gave up 3 bases, with 16 bases separating them. The germline CDR1 and CDR2 sequences are MNHEY and SVGAGI. The CDR3 has 15 residues. The CDR3 DNA sequence: TGTGCCAGCAGTAGAAGACAGGCCCCGGACTATGGCTACACCTTC. Amino acid sequence: CASSRRQAPDYGYTF.

Remarks on this clone: The conserved phenylalanine or tryptophan normally closing the CDR3 is absent here, so this likely arose from a read error. Because the CDR3's place on the DNA is in doubt, the DNA is left out and the CDR3 is given as listed by TCRdb. J is TRBJ1-2 and V is TRBV21-1. TRBV21-1 is a pseudogene. The CDR3 region is 9 residues in length, termini included. CDR3 protein: CASSDRVAI.

V gene TRBV6-5 combines with J gene TRBJ2-3; 9 bases align to TRBD2. With V trimmed by 6 bases and J by 1 base, 5 bases remained unmatched. Germline lookup yields CDR1 MNHEY and CDR2 SVGAGI. The CDR3 extends over 15 amino acids. The CDR3 bases are TGTGCCAGCAGCAAAGCGGGAGGCGGCACAGATACGCAGTATTTT. Translated: CASSKAGGGTDTQYF.

The genes are TRBV19 and TRBJ1-6; TRBD1 is a possible D gene (5 bases). Germline V CDR1 and CDR2: LNHDA, SQIVND (reference sequence). This CDR3 contains 16 residues. The ends were cut back, 6 bases at V and 9 bases at J, with 21 bases in the middle. For the CDR3, the DNA is TGTGCCAGTAGCGGGATTCAGGCGCCCGGGGGTTCACCCCTCCACTTT. This encodes CASSGIQAPGGSPLHF.

The CDR3 is CAWSPSLRNTIYF. CDR3 sequence (DNA): TGTGCCTGGAGTCCTAGTCTACGAAACACCATATATTTT. The chain recombines TRBV30 with TRBJ1-3; D is undetermined. The CDR3 contains 13 residues. V was shortened by 2 bases and J by 5 bases, with 10 bases between the two germline ends. CDR1 and CDR2 from the germline V gene are GTSNPN and SVGIG (reference sequence).

J is TRBJ2-2 and V is TRBV27; possibly TRBD2 for D (6 bases). This CDR3 has 16 residues. The V and J ends lost 5 bases and 1 base respectively, with 14 bases between them. Germline V gene lookup returns CDR1 MNHEY and CDR2 SMNVEV (reference sequence). The CDR3 is CASSIPGLVNTGELFF. In nucleotides, the CDR3 is TGTGCCAGCAGTATACCGGGACTGGTGAACACCGGGGAGCTGTTTTTT.

The chain is built from TRBV28 and TRBJ1-3, with 9 bases fitting TRBD1. This CDR3 spans 16 amino acids. The germline V gene has CDR1 MDHEN and CDR2 SYDVKM. The trim removed 8 bases at V and 3 bases at J, leaving 11 bases unmatched. This chain's CDR3 is CASGLSGTGFGNTIYF. Here the CDR3 DNA reads TGTGCCAGCGGACTGTCCGGGACAGGGTTTGGAAACACCATATATTTT.

This clone came up many times. The J gene is TRBJ1-5, the V gene TRBV6-1; D is ambiguous. Germline values: CDR1 MNHNS, CDR2 SASEGT. This CDR3 spans 13 amino acids. The V end was cut by 2 bases, the J end by 9 bases, with 11 bases between. This CDR3 is CASSELASPPQHF. The CDR3 DNA follows: TGTGCCAGCAGTGAATTAGCGTCCCCGCCCCAGCATTTT.

This chain connects TRBV28 to TRBJ1-2, with unresolved D. The germline V gene has CDR1 MDHEN and CDR2 SYDVKM. The ends were cut back, 5 bases at V and 8 bases at J, with 21 bases in the middle. The CDR3 loop spans 15 amino acids. The CDR3 DNA reads TGTGCCAGCAGTCCCATGACCTACCTAGGGTTAGGCTACACCTTC. Encoded protein: CASSPMTYLGLGYTF.

The gene calls are TRBV27 and TRBJ2-2, with D uncertain. The CDR3 is made up of 14 amino acids. V lost 5 bases and J 0 bases, leaving 7 bases between the germline ends. Germline-derived CDR1 and CDR2 are MNHEY and SMNVEV (reference sequence). The CDR3 DNA is TGTGCCAGCAGTGGTGGAACGAACACCGGGGAGCTGTTTTTT. Encoded protein: CASSGGTNTGELFF.

The chain is built from TRBV25-1 and TRBJ2-7; perhaps TRBD1 as D (5 bases). Trimming cost V 4 bases and J 5 bases, with 12 bases left between them. The V gene's germline CDR1 is MGHDK and CDR2 SYGVNS. The CDR3 is made up of 13 amino acids. The CDR3, as DNA: TGTGCCAGCAGTGCCGCAGGGCTGGACGAGCAGTACTTC. It yields the protein CASSAAGLDEQYF.

The rearrangement links TRBV5-1 to TRBJ1-2, with TRBD1 matching 9 bases. The CDR3 contains 15 residues. CDR1 and CDR2 from the germline V gene are SGHRS and YFSETQ. The J segment lost 4 bases and the V segment lost 0 bases, leaving 4 bases of the junction unmatched. The DNA of the CDR3 is TGCGCCAGCAGCTTGGGACAGGGGGATCTCTATGGCTACACCTTC. Translation: CASSLGQGDLYGYTF.

The chain couples TRBV13 to TRBJ1-1; D gene unclear. Germline loops: CDR1 PRHDT, CDR2 FYEKMQ (reference sequence). This CDR3 contains 14 residues. V was trimmed by 1 base and J by 6 bases, leaving 12 bases between them. CDR3 DNA: TGTGCCAGCAGCTTAGTATATTTTGCTCCTGAAGCTTTCTTT. Its translation: CASSLVYFAPEAFF.

V usage is TRBV30 and J usage is TRBJ1-5, with 9 nucleotides matching TRBD1. From germline, CDR1 is GTSNPN and CDR2 SVGIG (reference sequence). V lost 1 base, J lost 6 bases, and 4 bases stayed unmatched. The CDR3 loop spans 14 amino acids. The CDR3: CAWSGGTGRQPQHF. CDR3 DNA sequence: TGTGCCTGGAGTGGGGGGACAGGGCGTCAGCCCCAGCATTTT.

The rearrangement uses TRBV13 and TRBJ2-7, with D possibly called TRBD1 or TRBD2 (5 bases each). V lost 1 base and J lost 5, with 9 bases in between. The CDR3 runs 13 residues. Per germline, CDR1 PRHDT and CDR2 FYEKMQ (reference sequence). The CDR3 sequence: CASSLEWGNEQYF. CDR3 in DNA: TGTGCCAGCAGCTTAGAGTGGGGGAACGAGCAGTACTTC.